Below are 24 T cell receptor beta chains sequenced from a single sample in a study of chemoradiotherapy in HPV16-positive cancers. Here immunoSEQ multiplex PCR was the method, and the copy in TCRdb shows in-frame clones only, minus some. Here the sample spans approximately 10,000 clones, around 80% being singletons. Sampling took place from a patient who underwent chemoradiotherapy. These TCRs come from a human donor with HPV-associated anogenital cancer.

The chain couples TRBV6-1 to TRBJ1-6, with a weak D call TRBD1 (5 bases). Germline V CDR1 and CDR2: MNHNS, SASEGT. Trimming stripped 8 bases from V and 7 bases from J, with 12 bases between. The CDR3 is 13 amino acids. The CDR3 spells CASGEGPNSPLHF. DNA for the CDR3: TGTGCCAGCGGAGAGGGGCCGAATTCACCCCTCCACTTT.

The chain links TRBV15 to TRBJ2-3; no reliable D call. The ends were cut back, 1 base at V and 1 base at J, with 9 bases in the middle. The CDR3 covers 15 residues. Per germline, CDR1 LNHNV and CDR2 YYDKDF (reference sequence). The CDR3 nucleotides are TGTGCCACCAGCAGAGCTCCCCGGGGCACAGATACGCAGTATTTT. This gives the protein CATSRAPRGTDTQYF.

This clone showed up just once. The chain is built from TRBV5-4 and TRBJ2-2; 7 bases are shared with TRBD1. V dropped 0 bases and J dropped 11; count of bases not matched to a gene: 4. The CDR3 runs to 13 residues. The germline V gene encodes CDR1 SGHNT and CDR2 YYREEE (reference sequence). For the CDR3, the DNA is TGTGCCAGCAGCTTGGGAACAGGGGAAGAGCTGTTTTTT. Residues: CASSLGTGEELFF.

The chain combines TRBV5-1 with TRBJ2-7, with D unresolved. V lost 3 bases, J lost 4 bases, and 8 bases lay in between. The CDR3 totals 12 residues. Germline V lookup: CDR1 SGHRS, CDR2 YFSETQ. CDR3 sequence: CASSSAGYEQYF. CDR3 in DNA: TGCGCCAGCAGCTCCGCTGGTTACGAGCAGTACTTC.

This clone was recorded once. This chain links TRBV5-4 with TRBJ2-3; a possible D gene is TRBD2 (7 bases). Per the germline V gene, CDR1 is SGHNT and CDR2 is YYREEE (reference sequence). The CDR3 contains 16 residues. Trimming shortened V by 2 bases and J by 0 bases, and 13 bases separated the two germline ends. The CDR3 DNA follows: TGTGCCAGCAGCTTAAAAGGGGGACTAAGCACAGATACGCAGTATTTT. Translating it yields CASSLKGGLSTDTQYF.

The J gene is TRBJ2-1, the V gene TRBV5-1; 9 positions agree with TRBD1. Germline values: CDR1 SGHRS, CDR2 YFSETQ. Germline trimming cut 3 bases from V and 5 bases from J; bases unmatched to any gene: 6. CDR3 length: 15 amino acids. CDR3: CASSSTGGSHNEQFF. CDR3 in DNA: TGCGCCAGCAGCTCGACAGGGGGTTCCCACAATGAGCAGTTCTTC.

The rearrangement joins TRBV9 to TRBJ1-5, with D possibly being TRBD1 (5 bases). Germline CDR1 reads SGDLS; CDR2 reads YYNGEE. The CDR3 contains 14 residues. Trimming cost V 2 bases and J 1 base, with 7 bases left between them. In DNA form, the CDR3 reads TGTGCCAGCAGCGTCGGGGACAGCAATCAGCCCCAGCATTTT. Residues: CASSVGDSNQPQHF.

The V and J genes are TRBV5-4 and TRBJ2-5, with D possibly being TRBD2 (5 bases). CDR1 is SGHNT and CDR2 is YYREEE in the germline V gene (reference sequence). The ends were cut back, 1 base at V and 3 bases at J, with 7 bases in the middle. The length of the CDR3 is 13 residues. This chain's CDR3 is CASSLTGEETQYF. The CDR3 DNA reads TGTGCCAGCAGCTTGACCGGGGAAGAGACCCAGTACTTC.

The rearrangement joins TRBV9 to TRBJ2-3; D assignment may be TRBD1 or TRBD2 (5 bases each). Trimming removed 5 bases at V and 3 bases at J, with 10 bases between. Germline CDR1 is SGDLS and CDR2 is YYNGEE. The CDR3 sequence is 13 residues long. The chain's CDR3 is CASSGGSTDTQYF. For the CDR3, the DNA is TGTGCCAGCAGTGGGGGTTCGACAGATACGCAGTATTTT.

The chain employs TRBV14 and TRBJ2-4; D possibly uses TRBD1 or TRBD2 (6 bases each). Trimming cost V 7 bases and J 4 bases, with 17 bases left between them. Germline V lookup: CDR1 SGHDN, CDR2 FVKESK. The CDR3 covers 15 residues. The CDR3 reads CASIPPEGGKNIQYF. The CDR3 DNA is TGTGCCAGCATCCCCCCGGAGGGGGGAAAAAACATTCAGTACTTC.

This chain uses TRBV5-8 with TRBJ2-7, with 9 bases fitting TRBD1. The CDR3 totals 12 residues. Trimming cost V 4 bases and J 6 bases; bases outside gene matches: 2. Germline V CDR1 and CDR2: SGHTS, YDEGEE. CDR3 DNA: TGTGCCAGCAGCCTGACAGGGGGCGAGCAGTACTTC. This encodes CASSLTGGEQYF.

The chain links TRBV15 to TRBJ2-5; 7 nucleotides agree with TRBD1. The germline gives CDR1 LNHNV, CDR2 YYDKDF (reference sequence). V lost 2 bases and J lost 4; bases outside the gene matches: 7. The CDR3 is 15 residues long. The CDR3 nucleotides are TGTGCCACCAGCAGACCCCGGACAGGTCCAGAGACCCAGTACTTC. This codes for CATSRPRTGPETQYF.

The chain combines TRBV5-1 with TRBJ2-3, with D maybe TRBD2 (5 bases). This CDR3 region has 16 residues. The germline V gene has CDR1 SGHRS and CDR2 YFSETQ. Trimming took off 4 bases at V and 0 bases at J, with 15 bases between the two ends. Here the CDR3 reads CASSPLAGASTDTQYF. The CDR3 DNA is TGCGCCAGCAGCCCCCTGGCGGGTGCTAGCACAGATACGCAGTATTTT.

To note about this clone: The junction and the germline gene differ at one end; a read error may be behind it. This chain links TRBV7-9 with TRBJ2-1, with TRBD2 identical over 7 bases. Germline values: CDR1 SEHNR, CDR2 FQNEAQ (reference sequence). The CDR3 length is 12 residues. The CDR3 reads CASSLAVNEQFF. The CDR3 DNA reads as TGTGCCAGCAGCCTAGCGGTAAATGAGCAGTTCTTC.

This sequence joins TRBV14 and TRBJ1-2, with D uncertain. The germline V and J ends were trimmed by 2 bases and 12 bases, with 10 bases remaining between them. The CDR3 is made up of 11 amino acids. Germline V lookup: CDR1 SGHDN, CDR2 FVKESK. The CDR3 DNA sequence: TGTGCCAGCAGCCAATTCTCGTCAAACACCTTC. It is translated as CASSQFSSNTF.

The CDR3 DNA is TGTGCCAGCAGTTCTCGCCAGGGGAACACTGAAGCTTTCTTT. Its translation is CASSSRQGNTEAFF. The gene calls are TRBV6-6 and TRBJ1-1; possibly TRBD1 for D (5 bases). V lost 4 bases, J lost 1 base, and 10 bases lay in between. CDR1 MNHNY and CDR2 SVGAGI come from the germline V gene (reference sequence). This CDR3 has 14 residues.

This clone was observed once. The CDR3 here is CASWGAGEAFF. DNA of the CDR3: TGTGCCAGCTGGGGGGCCGGTGAAGCTTTCTTT. The rearrangement links TRBV6-5 to TRBJ1-1; weak D call: TRBD1 (6 bases). CDR1 and CDR2 (germline): MNHEY, SVGAGI. The CDR3 is 11 amino acids. The V and J ends lost 8 bases and 7 bases respectively, with 11 bases between them.

The chain links TRBV6-6 to TRBJ2-5; weak D call: TRBD2 (6 bases). CDR3 size: 16 residues. The V and J ends lost 4 bases and 7 bases respectively, with 22 bases between them. Germline-derived CDR1 and CDR2 are MNHNY and SVGAGI (reference sequence). The CDR3 DNA is TGTGCCAGCAGTTCCTCGTTGGGGGGTGAAAGAGTGACCCAGTACTTC. Translated: CASSSSLGGERVTQYF.

The V call is TRBV9, the J call TRBJ1-1; 9 bases agree with TRBD1. V dropped 0 bases and J dropped 7; count of bases not matched to a gene: 19. Germline V gene lookup returns CDR1 SGDLS and CDR2 YYNGEE. The CDR3 sequence is 19 residues long. In DNA, the CDR3 is TGTGCCAGCAGCGTAGAGGGGCTTCCAACCGGGACAGGGAACCATGAAGCTTTCTTT. It encodes CASSVEGLPTGTGNHEAFF.

The chain recombines TRBV7-8 with TRBJ2-5, with 9 bases aligning to TRBD2. This CDR3 contains 18 residues. V lost 4 bases, J lost 5 bases, and 17 bases stayed unmatched. Germline V gene sequence: CDR1 SGHVS, CDR2 FQNEAQ. The CDR3 DNA reads as TGTGCCAGCAGCTCAATTACTTCGGGACTAGCAACCCATGAGACCCAGTACTTC. Residues: CASSSITSGLATHETQYF.

The V gene is TRBV20-1, the J gene TRBJ1-2; D is uncertain. The CDR3 length is 9 residues. The V end was cut by 5 bases, the J end by 13 bases, with 11 bases between. Germline V gene data show CDR1 as DFQATT and CDR2 as SNEGSKA (reference sequence). This CDR3 reads CSAPDQPTF. CDR3 DNA sequence: TGCAGTGCTCCAGACCAGCCCACCTTC.

The V and J genes are TRBV10-3 and TRBJ1-5; D not resolved. The CDR3 totals 15 residues. Trimming removed 2 bases at V and 0 bases at J, with 8 bases between. Germline CDR1 and CDR2: ENHRY and SYGVKD. The CDR3 loop reads CAISETTNSNQPQHF. CDR3 in DNA: TGTGCCATCAGTGAGACTACAAATAGCAATCAGCCCCAGCATTTT.

The chain has TRBV7-8 and TRBJ2-1; 8 nucleotides agree with TRBD2. This CDR3 has 14 amino acids. V lost 3 bases, J lost 14 bases, and 12 bases stayed unmatched. Germline V gene data show CDR1 as SGHVS and CDR2 as FQNEAQ. The CDR3 loop is CASSFTTRGDTKFF. The DNA for the CDR3 is TGTGCCAGCAGCTTTACCACGCGGGGGGACACCAAGTTCTTC.

The chain joins TRBV18 to TRBJ2-2; the D is unclear. V was clipped by 0 bases and J by 4 bases, with 6 bases between them. The CDR3 length is 14 residues. Germline V gene data show CDR1 as KGHSH and CDR2 as LQKENI. The CDR3 DNA reads as TGTGCCAGCTCACCACCGGGTGTCACCGGGGAGCTGTTTTTT. It translates to CASSPPGVTGELFF. Drawing the rest from reference TRBV18 and TRBJ2-2, the complete variable domain is NAGVMQNPRHLVRRRGQEARLRCSPMKGHSHVYWYRQLPEEGLKFMVYLQKENIIDESGMPKERFSAEFPKEGPSILRIQQVVRGDSAAYFCASSPPGVTGELFFGEGSRLTVL.